The 6 T cell receptor beta chains in this list originate from one sample, sequenced in a study of spatial heterogeneity in lung cancer. Study-wide results and limits: Counts of expanded intratumoral alpha and beta TCRs tracked tumor mutation counts.

The antigens for these receptors are not known. TCRdb reanalysed the 5' RACE reads using MiXCR and keeps one entry per CDR3 protein. Among under 20,000 distinct CDR3 sequences, 4.5% to 7.5% were seen once, and the ten largest hold about a tenth. Sample time point: sample taken at primary tumor resection. The sample was lung tumor tissue, taken at surgery. Receptor source: a female donor with early-stage non-small cell lung cancer.

This clonotype was observed a few times. A library prepared for alpha chains yielded this beta chain as an off-target read; its size is of little meaning. The chain is built from TRBV5-5 and TRBJ2-5; D might be TRBD1 or TRBD2, each matching 5 bases. The CDR3 is 15 residues long. V lost 2 bases and J lost 3, with 14 bases in between. In germline, CDR1 is SGHKS, CDR2 YYEKEE (reference sequence). Here the CDR3 DNA reads TGTGCCAGCAGCTTAAATACCGGGACGAAAGAGACCCAGTACTTC. The encoded protein is CASSLNTGTKETQYF.

This clonotype was counted many times. This beta chain turned up in a library designed for alpha chains; as an off-target read, its abundance says little. The genes are TRBV20-1 and TRBJ1-1, with 12 bases identical to TRBD1. The V gene end was trimmed by 6 bases and the J gene end by 4 bases; junction bases not matched to a gene: 3. This CDR3 spans 13 amino acids. Germline loops: CDR1 DFQATT, CDR2 SNEGSKA (reference sequence). CDR3 sequence reads: CSAQGQGATEAFF. The CDR3 nucleotides read TGCAGTGCCCAGGGACAGGGGGCCACTGAAGCTTTCTTT.

This clonotype is labeled medium-sized. Because this beta chain is a stray read in a library intended to capture alpha chains, its abundance should not be given much weight. The chain employs TRBV19 and TRBJ2-7; possibly TRBD1 for D (6 bases). Between the trimmed V and J ends, which lost 8 bases and 5 bases, there was a span of 22 bases. CDR1 LNHDA and CDR2 SQIVND come from the germline V gene (reference sequence). CDR3 length equals 15 residues. Here the CDR3 DNA reads TGTGCCAGTCGCAAAACCTTGGGGGCCTTTGACGAGCAGTACTTC. It is translated as CASRKTLGAFDEQYF.

A note on this clonotype: This beta chain is an unintended read in a library built for alpha chains; its size means little. V and J are TRBV28 and TRBJ1-4, with 9 bases aligning to TRBD1. CDR3 length equals 13 residues. CDR1 is MDHEN, CDR2 SYDVKM, per germline. With 6 bases clipped from V and 10 bases from J, the junction kept 6 bases outside the gene matches. In nucleotides, the CDR3 is TGTGCCAGCAGAAGACAGGGGGAGGGAAAACTGTTTTTT. This gives the protein CASRRQGEGKLFF.

This clonotype occurred many times. As an off-target read in a library built for alpha chains, this beta chain has a frequency of little significance. V gene TRBV7-8 combines with J gene TRBJ2-5; D ambiguous. Germline CDR1 SGHVS, CDR2 FQNEAQ. V was cut by 0 bases and J by 1 base, with 3 bases left in between. The CDR3 loop spans 13 amino acids. CDR3 nucleotides: TGTGCCAGCAGCTTAGCAACCCAAGAGACCCAGTACTTC. Translating it yields CASSLATQETQYF.

This clonotype was counted ten times or more. Little can be read into the size of this beta chain, an off-target read in a library designed for alpha chains. The V call is TRBV5-1, the J call TRBJ1-1, with D maybe TRBD1 (6 bases). The CDR3 is 13 amino acids. CDR1 is SGHRS, CDR2 YFSETQ, per germline. Trimming took 4 bases from V and 5 from J, leaving 12 bases between them. CDR3 DNA: TGCGCCAGCAGCCATTACAGGGAGACTGAAGCTTTCTTT. Translation gives CASSHYRETEAFF.